The sequence of this T cell receptor (beta chain) was determined in a study of cytomegalovirus exposure and HLA in healthy donors. As for the study in general: An analysis done earlier identified fewer than 140 million unique TCR beta sequences from about 179 million T cells. Inside one of the first data releases sat about 85 million unique TCRs taken from HLA-typed donors.

CDR1 is SGHTA and CDR2 is FQGTGA in the germline V gene. With 3 bases clipped from V and 2 bases from J, the junction kept 4 bases outside the gene matches. The CDR3 contains 15 residues. This PCR relied on a set of 60 Vbeta primers and 13 Jbeta primers. Produced via immunoSEQ multiplex PCR; TCRdb's table is partial and in-frame only. The table for this sample gives approximately 140,000 clones. The V gene is TRBV7-3, the J gene TRBJ2-1; 7 bases line up with TRBD2. The sequence derives from a woman aged 18-35 years in good health and CMV-seronegative. Sample: PBMCs. This CDR3 reads CASSFLADAYNEQFF. The CDR3 DNA sequence: TGTGCCAGCAGCTTTCTAGCGGATGCCTACAATGAGCAGTTCTTC.